This paragraph covers one TCR beta chain sequence. The repertoire was sequenced with immunoSEQ multiplex PCR; TCRdb's copy has only in-frame clones and lacks some. Of roughly 230,000 clones in the sample, about 93% were seen once. The sample belongs to a study of blood T cell repertoires in COVID-19. Trimming left V 2 bases short and J 6 bases short, with 10 bases between. CDR3 size: 13 residues. Germline CDR1 reads SGHAT; CDR2 reads FQNNGV. Material: peripheral blood. The J gene is TRBJ1-1, the V gene TRBV11-2; the D gene is possibly TRBD1 (5 bases). This TCR was sampled from a young man with COVID-19, enrolled during active disease. The CDR3 is CASSLSWGAEAFF. The CDR3 DNA reads as TGTGCCAGCAGCTTATCTTGGGGGGCTGAAGCTTTCTTT.